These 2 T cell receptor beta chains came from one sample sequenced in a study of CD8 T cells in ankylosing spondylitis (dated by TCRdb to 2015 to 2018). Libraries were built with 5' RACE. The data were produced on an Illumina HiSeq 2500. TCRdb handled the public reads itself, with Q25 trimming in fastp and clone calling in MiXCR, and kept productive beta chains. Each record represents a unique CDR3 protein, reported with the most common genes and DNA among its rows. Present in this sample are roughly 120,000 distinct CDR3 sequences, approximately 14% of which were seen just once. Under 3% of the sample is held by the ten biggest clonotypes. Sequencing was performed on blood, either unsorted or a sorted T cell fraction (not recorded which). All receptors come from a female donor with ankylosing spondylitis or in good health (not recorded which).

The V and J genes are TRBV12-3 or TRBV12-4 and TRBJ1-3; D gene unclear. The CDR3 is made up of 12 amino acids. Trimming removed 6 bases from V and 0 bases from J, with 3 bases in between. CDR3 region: CASRVSGNTIYF. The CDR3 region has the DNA TGTGCCAGCAGGGTCTCTGGAAACACCATATATTTT.

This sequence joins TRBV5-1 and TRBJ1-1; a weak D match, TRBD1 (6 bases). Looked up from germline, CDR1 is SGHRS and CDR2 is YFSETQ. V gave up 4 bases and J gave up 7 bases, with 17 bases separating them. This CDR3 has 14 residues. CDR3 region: CASSQDTGTGEAFF. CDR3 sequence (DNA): TGCGCCAGCAGCCAGGATACAGGGACGGGTGAAGCTTTCTTT. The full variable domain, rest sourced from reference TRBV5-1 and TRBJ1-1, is KAGVTQTPRYLIKTRGQQVTLSCSPISGHRSVSWYQQTPGQGLQFLFEYFSETQRNKGNFPGRFSGRQFSNSRSEMNVSTLELGDSALYLCASSQDTGTGEAFFGQGTRLTVV.